This T cell receptor beta chain came from a study of cytomegalovirus exposure and HLA in healthy donors. Whole-study results and caveats: A few CMV-associated chains were confirmed in vitro to be specific for CMV antigens.

It was with 60 Vbeta and 13 Jbeta primers that the PCR ran. Data came from immunoSEQ multiplex PCR; TCRdb stores just in-frame clones and leaves some out. The table includes roughly 130,000 clones, about 85% detected once. Comment on this clone: Its target is unknown. The sample contains more than one DNA sequence encoding this CDR3.

This CDR3 spans 13 amino acids. V lost 5 bases and J lost 1, with 8 bases in between. Germline lookup yields CDR1 SGHTA and CDR2 FQGNSA. The clonotype comes from a boy aged 5-17 years in good health and CMV-seronegative. The chain recombines TRBV7-2 with TRBJ2-5; tentatively, D is TRBD1 (5 bases). The sequenced sample was PBMCs. The CDR3 DNA reads as TGTGCCAGCAGCAGCAGGGTCCAAGAGACCCAGTACTTC. Its protein is CASSSRVQETQYF. Together with reference TRBV7-2 and TRBJ2-5, the CDR3 gives the full variable domain: GAGVSQSPSNKVTEKGKDVELRCDPISGHTALYWYRQSLGQGLEFLIYFQGNSAPDKSGLPSDRFSAERTGGSVSTLTIQRTQQEDSAVYLCASSSRVQETQYFGPGTRLLVL.